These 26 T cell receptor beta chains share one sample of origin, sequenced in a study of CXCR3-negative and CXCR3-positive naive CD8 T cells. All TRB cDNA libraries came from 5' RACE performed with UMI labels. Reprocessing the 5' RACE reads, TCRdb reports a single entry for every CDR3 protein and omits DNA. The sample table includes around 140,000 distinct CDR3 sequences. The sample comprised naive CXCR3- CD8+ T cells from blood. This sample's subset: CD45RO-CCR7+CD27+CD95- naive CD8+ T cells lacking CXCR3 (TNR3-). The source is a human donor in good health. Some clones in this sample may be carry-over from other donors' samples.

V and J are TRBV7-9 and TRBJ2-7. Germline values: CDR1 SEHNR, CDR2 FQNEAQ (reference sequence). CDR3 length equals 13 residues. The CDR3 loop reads CASSFMDHYEQYF.

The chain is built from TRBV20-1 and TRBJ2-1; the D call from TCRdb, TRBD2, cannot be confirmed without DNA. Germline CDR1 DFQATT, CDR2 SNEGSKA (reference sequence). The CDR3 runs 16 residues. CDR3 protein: CSARASSGGIYNEQFF.

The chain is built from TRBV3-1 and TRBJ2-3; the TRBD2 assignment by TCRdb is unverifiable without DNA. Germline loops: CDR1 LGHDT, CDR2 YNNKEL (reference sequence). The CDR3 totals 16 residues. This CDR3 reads CASSRRFWTDTDTQYF.

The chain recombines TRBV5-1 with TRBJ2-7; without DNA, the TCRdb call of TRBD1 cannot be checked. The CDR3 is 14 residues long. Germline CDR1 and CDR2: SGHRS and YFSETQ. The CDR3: CASSLWGDHREQYF.

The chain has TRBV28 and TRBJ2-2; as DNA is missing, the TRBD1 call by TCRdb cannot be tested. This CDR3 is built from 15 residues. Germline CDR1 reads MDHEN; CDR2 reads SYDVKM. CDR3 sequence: CASSLGGRGTGELFF.

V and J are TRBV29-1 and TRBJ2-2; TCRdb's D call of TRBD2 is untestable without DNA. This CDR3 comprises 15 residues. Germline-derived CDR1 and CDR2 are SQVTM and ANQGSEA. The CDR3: CSVDSGRGDTGELFF.

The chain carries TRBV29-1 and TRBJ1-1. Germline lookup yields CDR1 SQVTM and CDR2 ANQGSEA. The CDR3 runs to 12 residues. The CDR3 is CTVFVGPTEAFF.

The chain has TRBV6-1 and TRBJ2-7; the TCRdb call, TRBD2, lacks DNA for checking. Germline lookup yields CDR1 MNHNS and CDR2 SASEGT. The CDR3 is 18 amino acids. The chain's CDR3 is CASSEWEGDTSVNYEQYF.

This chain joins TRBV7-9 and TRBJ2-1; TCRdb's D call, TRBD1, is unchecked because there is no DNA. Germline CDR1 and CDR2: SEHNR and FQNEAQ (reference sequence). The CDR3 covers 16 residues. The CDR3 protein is CASSPRTGSSYNEQFF.

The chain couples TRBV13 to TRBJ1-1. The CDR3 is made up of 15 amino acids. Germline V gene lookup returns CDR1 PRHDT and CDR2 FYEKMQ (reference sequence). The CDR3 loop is CASSIRPASNTEAFF.

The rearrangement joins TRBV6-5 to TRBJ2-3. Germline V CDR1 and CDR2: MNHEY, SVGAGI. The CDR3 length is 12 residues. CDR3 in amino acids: CASSKNTDTQYF.

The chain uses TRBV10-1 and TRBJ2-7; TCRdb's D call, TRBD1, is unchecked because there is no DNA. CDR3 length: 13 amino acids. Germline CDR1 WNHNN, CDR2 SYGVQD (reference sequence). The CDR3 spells CASSPGTVDEQYF.

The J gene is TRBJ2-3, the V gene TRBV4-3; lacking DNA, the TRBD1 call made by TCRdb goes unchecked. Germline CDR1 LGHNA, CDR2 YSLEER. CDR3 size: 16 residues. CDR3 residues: CASSQDGGGSTDTQYF.

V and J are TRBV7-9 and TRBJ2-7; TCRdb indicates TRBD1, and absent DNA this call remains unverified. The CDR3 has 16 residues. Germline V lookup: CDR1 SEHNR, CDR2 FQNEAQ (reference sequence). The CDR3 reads CASSSGAGGLALEQYF.

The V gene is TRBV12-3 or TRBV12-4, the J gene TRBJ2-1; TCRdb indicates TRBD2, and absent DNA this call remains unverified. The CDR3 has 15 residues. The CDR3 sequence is CASSFIGPAGNEQFF.

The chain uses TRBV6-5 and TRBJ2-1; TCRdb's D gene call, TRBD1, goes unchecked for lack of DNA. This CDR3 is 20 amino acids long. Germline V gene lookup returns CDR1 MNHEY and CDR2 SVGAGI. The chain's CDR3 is CASSYLPLAARGSVGNEQFF.

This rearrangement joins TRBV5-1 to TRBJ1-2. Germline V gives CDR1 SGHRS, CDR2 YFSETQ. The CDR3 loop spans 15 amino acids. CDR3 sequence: CASSPLSPGDYGYTF.

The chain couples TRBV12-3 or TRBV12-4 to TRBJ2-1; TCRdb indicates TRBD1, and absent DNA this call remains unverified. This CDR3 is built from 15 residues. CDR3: CASSPTGTAHNEQFF.

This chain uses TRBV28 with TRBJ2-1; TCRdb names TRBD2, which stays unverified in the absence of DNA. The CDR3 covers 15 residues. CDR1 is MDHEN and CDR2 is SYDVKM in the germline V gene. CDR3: CATTRTSGMYNEQFF.

The CDR3 spells CASSPDRGYEQYF. This chain links TRBV3-1 with TRBJ2-7; absent DNA, TCRdb's TRBD1 call cannot be checked. CDR3 size: 13 residues. CDR1 is LGHDT and CDR2 is YNNKEL in the germline V gene (reference sequence).

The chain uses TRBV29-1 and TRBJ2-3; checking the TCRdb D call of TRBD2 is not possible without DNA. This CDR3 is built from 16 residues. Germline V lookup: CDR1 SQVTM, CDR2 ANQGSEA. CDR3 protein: CSVEGSSGGNTDTQYF.

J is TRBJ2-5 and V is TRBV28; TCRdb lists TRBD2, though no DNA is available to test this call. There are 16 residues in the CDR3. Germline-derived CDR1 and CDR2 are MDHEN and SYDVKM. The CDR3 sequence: CASSFRAGGLGETQYF. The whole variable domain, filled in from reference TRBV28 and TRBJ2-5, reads DVKVTQSSRYLVKRTGEKVFLECVQDMDHENMFWYRQDPGLGLRLIYFSYDVKMKEKGDIPEGYSVSREKKERFSLILESASTNQTSMYLCASSFRAGGLGETQYFGPGTRLLVL.

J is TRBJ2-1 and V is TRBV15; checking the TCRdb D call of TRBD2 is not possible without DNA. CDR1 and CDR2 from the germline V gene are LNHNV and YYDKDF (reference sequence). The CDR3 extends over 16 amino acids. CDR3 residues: CATSRRSGGAYNEQFF.

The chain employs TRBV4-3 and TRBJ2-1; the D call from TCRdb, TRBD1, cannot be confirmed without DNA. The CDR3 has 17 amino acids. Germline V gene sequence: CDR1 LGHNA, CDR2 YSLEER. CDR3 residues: CASSQDRLGVTYNEQFF.

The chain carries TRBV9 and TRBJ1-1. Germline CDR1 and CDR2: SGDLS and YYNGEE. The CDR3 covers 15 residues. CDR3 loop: CASSVGGNLNTEAFF.

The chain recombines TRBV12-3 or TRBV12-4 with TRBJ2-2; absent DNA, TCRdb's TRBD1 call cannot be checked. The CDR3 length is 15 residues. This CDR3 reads CASSAALQGSGELFF.